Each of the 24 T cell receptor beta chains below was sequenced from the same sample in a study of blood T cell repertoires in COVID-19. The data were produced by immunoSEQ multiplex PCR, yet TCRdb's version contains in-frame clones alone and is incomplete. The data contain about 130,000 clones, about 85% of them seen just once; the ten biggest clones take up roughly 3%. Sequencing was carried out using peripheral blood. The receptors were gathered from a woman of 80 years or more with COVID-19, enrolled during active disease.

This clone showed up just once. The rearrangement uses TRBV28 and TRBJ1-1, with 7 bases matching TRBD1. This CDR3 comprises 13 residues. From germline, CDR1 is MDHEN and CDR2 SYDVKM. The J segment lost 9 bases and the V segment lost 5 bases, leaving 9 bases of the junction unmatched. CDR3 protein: CASSTLQGFKAFF. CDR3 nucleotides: TGTGCCAGCAGTACTCTACAGGGGTTTAAAGCTTTCTTT.

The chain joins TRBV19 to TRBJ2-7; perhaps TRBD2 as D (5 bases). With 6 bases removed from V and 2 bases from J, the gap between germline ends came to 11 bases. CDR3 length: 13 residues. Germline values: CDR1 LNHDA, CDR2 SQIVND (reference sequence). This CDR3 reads CASSPSPTYEQYF. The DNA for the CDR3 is TGTGCCAGTAGCCCTAGCCCTACCTACGAGCAGTACTTC.

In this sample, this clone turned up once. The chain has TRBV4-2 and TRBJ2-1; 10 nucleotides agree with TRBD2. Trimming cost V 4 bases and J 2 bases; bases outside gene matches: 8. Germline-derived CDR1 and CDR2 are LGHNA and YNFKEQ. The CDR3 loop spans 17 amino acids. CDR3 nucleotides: TGTGCCAGCAGCCCAGAAGCGGGAGGGCCCCCCTACAATGAGCAGTTCTTC. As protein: CASSPEAGGPPYNEQFF.

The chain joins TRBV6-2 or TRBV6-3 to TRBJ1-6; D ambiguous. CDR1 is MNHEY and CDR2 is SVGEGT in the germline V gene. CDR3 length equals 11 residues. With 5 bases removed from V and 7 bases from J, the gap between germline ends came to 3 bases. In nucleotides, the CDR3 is TGTGCCAGCAGTCGGAATTCACCCCTCCACTTT. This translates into CASSRNSPLHF.

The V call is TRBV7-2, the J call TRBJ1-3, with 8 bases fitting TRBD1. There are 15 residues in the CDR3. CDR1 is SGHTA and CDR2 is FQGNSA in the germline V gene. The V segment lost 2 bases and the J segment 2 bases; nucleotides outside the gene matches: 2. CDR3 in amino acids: CASSLKTGAGNTIYF. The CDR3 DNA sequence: TGTGCCAGCAGCTTAAAGACAGGGGCTGGAAACACCATATATTTT.

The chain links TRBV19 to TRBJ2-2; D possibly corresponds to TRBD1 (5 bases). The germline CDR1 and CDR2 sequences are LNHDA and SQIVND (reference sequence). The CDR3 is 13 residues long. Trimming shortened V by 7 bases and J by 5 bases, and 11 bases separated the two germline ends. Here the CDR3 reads CASTNTGTGELFF. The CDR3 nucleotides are TGTGCCAGTACCAACACAGGAACCGGGGAGCTGTTTTTT. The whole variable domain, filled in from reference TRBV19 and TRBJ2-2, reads DGGITQSPKYLFRKEGQNVTLSCEQNLNHDAMYWYRQDPGQGLRLIYYSQIVNDFQKGDIAEGYSVSREKKESFPLTVTSAQKNPTAFYLCASTNTGTGELFFGEGSRLTVL.

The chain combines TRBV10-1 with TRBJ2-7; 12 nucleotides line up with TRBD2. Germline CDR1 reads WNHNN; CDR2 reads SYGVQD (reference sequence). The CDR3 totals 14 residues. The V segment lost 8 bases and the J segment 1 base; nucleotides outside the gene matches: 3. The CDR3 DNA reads TGCGCCAGCGCAACTAGCGGGGGGTCCTACGAGCAGTACTTC. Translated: CASATSGGSYEQYF.

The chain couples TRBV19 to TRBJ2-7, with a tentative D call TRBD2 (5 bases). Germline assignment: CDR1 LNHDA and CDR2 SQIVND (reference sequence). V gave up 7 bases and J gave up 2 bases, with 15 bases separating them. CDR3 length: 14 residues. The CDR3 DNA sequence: TGTGCCAGTAATCGGGGAACCGCGGCCTACGAGCAGTACTTC. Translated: CASNRGTAAYEQYF.

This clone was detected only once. The CDR3 nucleotides are TGTGCCAGCAGCGCGAGGGGGCAAAGCACAGATACGCAGTATTTT. Translated, it gives CASSARGQSTDTQYF. The V call is TRBV6-5, the J call TRBJ2-3; 7 bases fit TRBD1. V gave up 6 bases and J gave up 0 bases; unmatched junction bases: 6. Per germline, CDR1 MNHEY and CDR2 SVGAGI. CDR3 length: 15 amino acids.

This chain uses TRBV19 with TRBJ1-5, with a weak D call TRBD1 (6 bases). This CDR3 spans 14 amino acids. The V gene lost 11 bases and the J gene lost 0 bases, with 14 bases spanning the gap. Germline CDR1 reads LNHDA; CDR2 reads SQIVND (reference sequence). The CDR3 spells CAATGTHSNQPQHF. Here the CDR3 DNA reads TGTGCCGCTACCGGGACACATAGCAATCAGCCCCAGCATTTT.

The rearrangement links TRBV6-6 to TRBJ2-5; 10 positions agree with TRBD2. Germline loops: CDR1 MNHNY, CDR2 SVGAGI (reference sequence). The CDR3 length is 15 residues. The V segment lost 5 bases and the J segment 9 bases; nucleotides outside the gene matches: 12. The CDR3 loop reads CASSGGLAEGTPQYF. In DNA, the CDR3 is TGTGCCAGCAGTGGCGGACTAGCGGAAGGGACCCCCCAGTACTTC.

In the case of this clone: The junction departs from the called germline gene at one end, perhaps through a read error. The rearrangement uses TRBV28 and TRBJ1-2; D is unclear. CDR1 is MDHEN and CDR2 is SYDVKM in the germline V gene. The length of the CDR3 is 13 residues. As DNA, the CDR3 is TGTGCCAGCCGTTTCTCGGGAACGGGTGGCTACACCTTC. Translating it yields CASRFSGTGGYTF.

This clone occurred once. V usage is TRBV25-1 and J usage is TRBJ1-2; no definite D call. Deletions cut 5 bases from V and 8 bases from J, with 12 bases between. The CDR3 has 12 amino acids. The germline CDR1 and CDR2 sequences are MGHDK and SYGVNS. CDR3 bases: TGTGCCAGCAGTCTAGGCCTCGGGGGCTACACCTTC. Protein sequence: CASSLGLGGYTF.

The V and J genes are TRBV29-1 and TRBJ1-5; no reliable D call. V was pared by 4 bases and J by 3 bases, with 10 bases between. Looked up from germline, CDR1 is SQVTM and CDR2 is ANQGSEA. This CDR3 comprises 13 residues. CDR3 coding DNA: TGCAGCGTTGGGGGAGGGTACAATCAGCCCCAGCATTTT. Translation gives CSVGGGYNQPQHF.

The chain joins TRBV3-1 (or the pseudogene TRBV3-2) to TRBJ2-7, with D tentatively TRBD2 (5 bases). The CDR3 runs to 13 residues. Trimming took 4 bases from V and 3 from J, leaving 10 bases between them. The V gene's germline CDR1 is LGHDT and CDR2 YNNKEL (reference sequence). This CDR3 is CASSLVEGYEQYF. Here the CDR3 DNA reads TGTGCCAGCAGCCTCGTCGAGGGCTACGAGCAGTACTTC.

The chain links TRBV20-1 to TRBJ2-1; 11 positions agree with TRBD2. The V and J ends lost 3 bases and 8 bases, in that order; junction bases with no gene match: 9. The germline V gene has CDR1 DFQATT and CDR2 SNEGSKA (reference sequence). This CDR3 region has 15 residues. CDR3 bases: TGCAGTGCTAGTTCTACTAGCGGGAGATCCGATGAGCAGTTCTTC. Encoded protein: CSASSTSGRSDEQFF.

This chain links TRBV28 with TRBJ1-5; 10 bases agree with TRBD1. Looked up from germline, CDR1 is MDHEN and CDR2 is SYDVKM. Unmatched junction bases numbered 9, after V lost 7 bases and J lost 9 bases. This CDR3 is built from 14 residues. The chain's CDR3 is CASTPPDRGTPQHF. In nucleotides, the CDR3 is TGTGCCAGCACCCCCCCGGACAGGGGGACGCCCCAGCATTTT.

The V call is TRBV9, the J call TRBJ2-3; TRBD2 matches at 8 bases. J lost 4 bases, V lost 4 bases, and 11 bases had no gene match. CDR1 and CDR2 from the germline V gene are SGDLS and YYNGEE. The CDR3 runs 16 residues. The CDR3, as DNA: TGTGCCAGCAGCTTGAGAGCGGGAGATGAATCAGATACGCAGTATTTT. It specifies CASSLRAGDESDTQYF.

The CDR3 spells CATAREPSNTDTQYF. DNA of the CDR3: TGTGCCACCGCCAGGGAACCCTCAAACACAGATACGCAGTATTTT. The V call is TRBV7-2, the J call TRBJ2-3; tentatively, D is TRBD1 (5 bases). V lost 10 bases to trimming and J lost 2 bases, with 19 bases between them. CDR3 size: 15 residues. Germline CDR1 is SGHTA and CDR2 is FQGNSA.

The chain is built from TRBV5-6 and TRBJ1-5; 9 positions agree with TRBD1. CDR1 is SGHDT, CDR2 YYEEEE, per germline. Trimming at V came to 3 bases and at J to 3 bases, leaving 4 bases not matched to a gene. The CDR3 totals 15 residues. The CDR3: CASSSGTGYNQPQHF. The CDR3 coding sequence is TGTGCCAGCAGCTCCGGGACAGGGTACAATCAGCCCCAGCATTTT.

The CDR3 DNA follows: TGTGCCAGCACGACAGGGGGCGACACCGGGGAGCTGTTTTTT. Translating it yields CASTTGGDTGELFF. The chain couples TRBV9 to TRBJ2-2; 10 bases agree with TRBD1. Germline assignment: CDR1 SGDLS and CDR2 YYNGEE. The CDR3 runs to 14 residues. V lost 6 bases and J lost 3; bases outside the gene matches: 2.

CDR3 sequence (DNA): TGTGCCAGCAGCCCACGGGACAGGGAAGCTTTCTTT. Amino acid sequence: CASSPRDREAFF. The J gene is TRBJ1-1, the V gene TRBV7-2; 8 nucleotides align to TRBD1. Germline-derived CDR1 and CDR2 are SGHTA and FQGNSA. The CDR3 length is 12 residues. V shed 5 bases, J shed 8 bases, and the junction held 4 bases outside the gene matches.

The CDR3 loop is CASSLVSDGTGFF. CDR3 bases: TGTGCCAGCAGCTTAGTGTCCGACGGGACAGGGTTCTTC. The chain couples TRBV7-9 to TRBJ2-1; 8 positions agree with TRBD1. With 1 base clipped from V and 15 bases from J, the junction kept 8 bases outside the gene matches. Germline V gives CDR1 SEHNR, CDR2 FQNEAQ (reference sequence). The CDR3 extends over 13 amino acids.

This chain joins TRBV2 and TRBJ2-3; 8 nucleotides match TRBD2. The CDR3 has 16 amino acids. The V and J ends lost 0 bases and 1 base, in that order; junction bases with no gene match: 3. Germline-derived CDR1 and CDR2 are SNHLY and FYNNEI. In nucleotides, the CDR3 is TGTGCCAGCAGTGAAGCCCGCGGGGGGCGCACAGATACGCAGTATTTT. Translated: CASSEARGGRTDTQYF.